The T cell receptor beta chain described here comes from a study of cytomegalovirus exposure and HLA in healthy donors. Researchers ran the PCR with 60 Vbeta and 13 Jbeta primers. Sequencing used immunoSEQ multiplex PCR; TCRdb keeps in-frame clones, though not all of them. The sample shows around 150,000 clones, approximately 83% of them seen only once. Study results and caveats: A previous analysis found most TCR beta V segments productive roughly 90% or roughly 30% of the time.

For this clone: Its antigen is undetermined.

The V end lost 4 bases, the J end lost 6 bases, and 10 bases lay between the germline ends. The CDR3 has 12 amino acids. The germline V gene encodes CDR1 SQVTM and CDR2 ANQGSEA. Sequencing was carried out using PBMCs. This sequence originates from a male donor in good health and CMV-seronegative. The V and J genes are TRBV29-1 and TRBJ1-5; D gene ambiguous. The CDR3 bases are TGCAGCGTTGGAATGGCGGGTCAGCCCCAGCATTTT. Its protein product is CSVGMAGQPQHF. The full variable domain, its missing parts supplied by reference TRBV29-1 and TRBJ1-5, is SAVISQKPSRDICQRGTSLTIQCQVDSQVTMMFWYRQQPGQSLTLIATANQGSEATYESGFVIDKFPISRPNLTFSTLTVSNMSPEDSSIYLCSVGMAGQPQHFGDGTRLSIL.